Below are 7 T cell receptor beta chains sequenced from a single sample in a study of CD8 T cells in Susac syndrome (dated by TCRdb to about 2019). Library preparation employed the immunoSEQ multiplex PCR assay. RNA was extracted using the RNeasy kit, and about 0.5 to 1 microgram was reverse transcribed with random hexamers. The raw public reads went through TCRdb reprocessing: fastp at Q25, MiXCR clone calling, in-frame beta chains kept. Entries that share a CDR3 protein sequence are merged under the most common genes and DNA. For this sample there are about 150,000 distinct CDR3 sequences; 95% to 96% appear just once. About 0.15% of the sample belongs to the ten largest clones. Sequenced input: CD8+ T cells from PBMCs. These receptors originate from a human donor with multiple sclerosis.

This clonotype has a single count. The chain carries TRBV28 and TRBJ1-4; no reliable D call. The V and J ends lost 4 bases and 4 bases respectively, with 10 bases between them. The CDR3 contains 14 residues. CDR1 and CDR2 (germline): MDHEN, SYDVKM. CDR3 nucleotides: TGTGCCAGCAGTTCACGGACGGTTAATGAAAAACTGTTTTTT. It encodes CASSSRTVNEKLFF.

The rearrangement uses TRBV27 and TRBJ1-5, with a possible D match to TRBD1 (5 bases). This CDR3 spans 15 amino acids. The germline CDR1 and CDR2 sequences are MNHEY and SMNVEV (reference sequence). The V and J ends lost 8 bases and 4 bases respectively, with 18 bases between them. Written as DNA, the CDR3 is TGTGCCAGCCAACTACGCGGGGGAGGGAATCAGCCCCAGCATTTT. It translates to CASQLRGGGNQPQHF.

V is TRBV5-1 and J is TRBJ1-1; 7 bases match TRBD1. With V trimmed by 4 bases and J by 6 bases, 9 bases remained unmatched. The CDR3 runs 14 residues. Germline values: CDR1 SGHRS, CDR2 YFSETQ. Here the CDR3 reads CASSAGTEGPEAFF. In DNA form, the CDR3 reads TGCGCCAGCAGCGCGGGGACAGAAGGCCCTGAAGCTTTCTTT. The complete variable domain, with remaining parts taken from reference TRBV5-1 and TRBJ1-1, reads KAGVTQTPRYLIKTRGQQVTLSCSPISGHRSVSWYQQTPGQGLQFLFEYFSETQRNKGNFPGRFSGRQFSNSRSEMNVSTLELGDSALYLCASSAGTEGPEAFFGQGTRLTVV.

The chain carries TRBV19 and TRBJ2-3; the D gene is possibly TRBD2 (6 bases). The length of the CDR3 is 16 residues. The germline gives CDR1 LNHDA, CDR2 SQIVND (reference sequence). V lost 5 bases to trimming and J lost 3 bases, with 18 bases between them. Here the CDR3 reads CASSPYEGRDTDTQYF. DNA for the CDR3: TGTGCCAGTAGTCCCTACGAGGGGCGGGATACAGATACGCAGTATTTT.

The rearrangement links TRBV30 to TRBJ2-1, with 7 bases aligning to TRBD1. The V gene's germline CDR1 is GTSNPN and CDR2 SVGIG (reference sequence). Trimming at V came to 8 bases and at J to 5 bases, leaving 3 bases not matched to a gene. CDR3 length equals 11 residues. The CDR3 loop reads CAGDSNNEQFF. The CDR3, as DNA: TGTGCCGGGGACAGTAACAATGAGCAGTTCTTC.

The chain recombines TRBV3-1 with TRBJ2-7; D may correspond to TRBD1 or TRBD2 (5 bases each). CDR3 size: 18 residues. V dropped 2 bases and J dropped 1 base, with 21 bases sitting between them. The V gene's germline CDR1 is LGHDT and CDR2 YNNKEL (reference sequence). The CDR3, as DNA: TGTGCCAGCAGCCAAAAGGCCATCATGGGACGAATGTCCTACGAGCAGTACTTC. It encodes CASSQKAIMGRMSYEQYF.

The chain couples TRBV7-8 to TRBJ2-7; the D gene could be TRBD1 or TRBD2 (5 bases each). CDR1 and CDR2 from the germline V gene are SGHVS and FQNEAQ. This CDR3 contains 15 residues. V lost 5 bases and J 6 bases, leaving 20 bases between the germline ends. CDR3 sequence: CASSAPPGPSGEQYV. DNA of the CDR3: TGTGCCAGCAGCGCTCCGCCGGGACCCTCGGGCGAGCAGTACGTC.